This note documents a single T cell receptor beta chain sequence. This clonotype was counted between two and nine times. The specificity of this receptor is unknown. No base quality values were provided; no much bigger clone lies one nucleotide off. The data are from a study of identical twins (dated by TCRdb to about 2016). Context from the whole study: TCR alpha and beta repertoires from monozygotic twins, unrelated adults of various ages and cord blood were deep-sequenced to test whether fetal clonotypes persist. To rule out contamination, replicate twin experiments were performed at different times with different library preparation protocols. The paper's findings and limits, for the study overall: Compared with coincidental sharing between unrelated individuals, an excess of low generation-probability sequences was observed among out-of-frame TCR alpha sequences shared between twins. Recombination models systematically underestimated out-of-frame TCR alpha sharing in monozygotic twins but agreed with sharing between unrelated individuals. Excess twin sharing in beta out-of-frame sequences was weaker because fewer shared sequences lowered the signal-to-noise ratio. Abundant cord blood beta clonotypes had fewer insertions, young adult naive repertoires showed a similar but weaker trend, and memory repertoires showed no such trend. Invariant T cells such as MAIT and iNKT could partly confound zero-insertion analyses, although diverse VJ usage argued against such confounding for most clonotypes. Because the same donors could not be followed over many years, the conclusions relied on cross-sectional statistical analysis.

The germline V gene specifies SNHLY as CDR1 and FYNNEI as CDR2. Relative to germline, V is 4 bases shorter and J is 2 bases shorter, with 12 bases between their ends. The CDR3 runs 14 amino acids, cysteine and phenylalanine included. Just CDR3 DNA is preserved here, 42 bases in frame from base 1. The method was 5' RACE. Reads for this sample came from an Illumina HiSeq 2000. Template switching added a universal primer binding site, and the final cDNA carried a unique molecular identifier that allowed TCR cDNA molecules to be counted accurately. Specific primers in the conserved constant-segment region were used to synthesize first-strand cDNA for the TCR alpha and beta chains. To control for contamination, each cDNA library was double barcoded with a SMART-Mk sample barcode plus Illumina barcodes. Two successive PCR steps introduced TruSeq adapter sequences along with Illumina sample barcodes. TCR alpha and beta cDNA libraries were sequenced on the Illumina HiSeq platform with custom primers. On the study's bioinformatics: Raw reads were processed with MiGEC to extract unique molecular identifiers, and MiXCR was used to determine CDR3 positions. Recombination models were inferred per individual with the repgenHMM and IGoR tools using an EM algorithm. Shared clonotype analysis was performed with the tcR package in R, normalizing sharing by the product of cloneset sizes. To study raw recombination without the effects of thymic and clonal selection, out-of-frame nonproductive sequences were analyzed. TCRdb ran its own pipeline on the public reads, namely fastp trimming at Q25 and MiXCR clone calling, and kept in-frame beta chains. Rows are combined by CDR3 protein, so each entry shows the most common genes and DNA. These V and J calls rely on TCRdb rather than the paper's analysis. The sample table contains around 1.7 million distinct CDR3 sequences; only one count was recorded for under 35% of them. The ten biggest clones cover under 0.35% of the sample.

All donors were healthy Caucasians. The rearranged chain carries TRBV2 and TRBJ2-7, with the D gene uncertain. The clonotype originates from a newborn girl in good health. Sequenced sample: cord blood. The CDR3 is CASSAAGLTYEQYF. The nucleotide sequence reads TGTGCCAGCAGTGCGGCAGGTTTGACCTACGAGCAGTACTTC.